The 22 T cell receptor beta chains below come from one sample, sequenced in a study of T cell repertoires in cytomegalovirus infection. Which antigens these TCRs recognize remains unknown. TCRdb itself ran the reads through MiXCR, one entry per CDR3 protein. The data show more than 95,000 distinct CDR3 sequences, with roughly 32% seen just once and 45% to 65% held by the top ten. Sequenced material: CD8+ T cells from cultured PBMCs, taken from culture after CMV antigen stimulation. These receptors all come from a human donor in good health (CMV status not recorded). Some clones in this sample may be carry-over from other donors' samples.

The V gene is TRBV11-3, the J gene TRBJ2-5; maybe TRBD1 (6 bases). The CDR3 runs 15 residues. The germline V gene encodes CDR1 SGHNT and CDR2 YENEEA. The V end lost 6 bases, the J end lost 5 bases, and 19 bases lay between the germline ends. The CDR3 DNA reads TGTGCCAGCAGGGAAAAGGCCACAGGGTGGGAGACCCAGTACTTC. It encodes CASREKATGWETQYF.

The sample holds many counts of this clonotype. The rearrangement links TRBV6-2 or TRBV6-3 to TRBJ1-1, with 7 bases identical to TRBD1. This CDR3 region has 16 residues. Germline CDR1 reads MNHEY; CDR2 reads SVGEGT. The ends lost 4 bases at V and 0 bases at J; junction bases unmatched: 8. CDR3 residues: CASSSQGQAMNTEAFF. The DNA of the CDR3 is TGTGCCAGCAGTTCACAAGGACAGGCAATGAACACTGAAGCTTTCTTT.

This clonotype has a handful of counts. The CDR3 reads CASSSLAGGQLSYNEQFF. CDR3 DNA sequence: TGTGCCAGTAGTTCTCTAGCGGGGGGGCAACTATCCTACAATGAGCAGTTCTTC. The genes are TRBV19 and TRBJ2-1, with 12 bases lining up with TRBD2. This CDR3 has 18 amino acids. The trim removed 5 bases at V and 1 base at J, leaving 9 bases unmatched. Germline CDR1 and CDR2: LNHDA and SQIVND (reference sequence).

The chain uses TRBV7-9 and TRBJ1-4; D perhaps matches TRBD1 (6 bases). With 6 bases removed from V and 4 bases from J, the gap between germline ends came to 12 bases. The CDR3 spans 14 residues. Germline loops: CDR1 SEHNR, CDR2 FQNEAQ (reference sequence). The CDR3 region is CASSQGGFNEKLFF. CDR3 bases: TGTGCCAGCAGTCAAGGGGGTTTTAATGAAAAACTGTTTTTT.

The chain has TRBV19 and TRBJ1-6; TRBD1 matches at 9 bases. Trimming removed 7 bases from V and 8 bases from J; junction bases left unmatched: 6. The CDR3 spans 14 residues. Germline CDR1 is LNHDA and CDR2 is SQIVND (reference sequence). The CDR3 spells CASTPGTGHSPLHF. The CDR3 DNA is TGTGCCAGTACCCCCGGGACAGGGCATTCACCCCTCCACTTT. The complete variable domain, with remaining parts taken from reference TRBV19 and TRBJ1-6, reads DGGITQSPKYLFRKEGQNVTLSCEQNLNHDAMYWYRQDPGQGLRLIYYSQIVNDFQKGDIAEGYSVSREKKESFPLTVTSAQKNPTAFYLCASTPGTGHSPLHFGNGTRLTVT.

This clonotype was recorded many times. The chain combines TRBV10-3 with TRBJ1-5; D may be TRBD1 (6 bases). V was pared by 6 bases and J by 3 bases, with 12 bases between. Germline V gene data show CDR1 as ENHRY and CDR2 as SYGVKD. The CDR3 spans 14 residues. CDR3 sequence reads: CAIRQTGSNQPQHF. In DNA form, the CDR3 reads TGTGCCATCAGACAGACAGGATCCAATCAGCCCCAGCATTTT.

This clonotype has only a few counts. The chain uses TRBV28 and TRBJ1-5; 7 bases are shared with TRBD1. This CDR3 has 18 amino acids. J was trimmed by 2 bases and V by 6 bases; bases with no gene match: 16. The germline V gene encodes CDR1 MDHEN and CDR2 SYDVKM. The CDR3 loop reads CASSMVVGTGEGNQPQHF. The CDR3 nucleotides are TGTGCCAGCAGCATGGTGGTTGGAACAGGGGAGGGCAATCAGCCCCAGCATTTT.

The V gene is TRBV4-1, the J gene TRBJ2-5; D may correspond to TRBD1 or TRBD2 (6 bases each). Germline CDR1 is MGHRA and CDR2 is YSYEKL. This CDR3 has 14 residues. Trimming took off 3 bases at V and 5 bases at J, with 13 bases between the two ends. The CDR3 reads CASSQPGEAETQYF. In DNA form, the CDR3 reads TGCGCCAGCAGCCAGCCAGGGGAGGCCGAGACCCAGTACTTC.

In this sample, this clonotype turned up once. The rearrangement uses TRBV27 and TRBJ1-5, with no clear D. The germline V gene has CDR1 MNHEY and CDR2 SMNVEV (reference sequence). CDR3 length: 14 residues. Trimming shortened V by 3 bases and J by 5 bases, and 11 bases separated the two germline ends. The CDR3 DNA sequence: TGTGCCAGCAGTTTCTCGGGCCCTCATCAGCCCCAGCATTTT. Its protein product is CASSFSGPHQPQHF.

This chain links TRBV12-3 or TRBV12-4 with TRBJ1-1; D is undetermined. CDR3 length equals 14 residues. Trimming shortened V by 7 bases and J by 8 bases, and 20 bases separated the two germline ends. The CDR3 here is CASKLDGHKREAFF. The CDR3 coding sequence is TGTGCCAGCAAACTGGACGGGCACAAGAGGGAAGCTTTCTTT.

V and J are TRBV4-2 and TRBJ2-1; TRBD2 matches at 10 bases. The CDR3 is 16 amino acids. Unmatched junction bases numbered 3, after V lost 0 bases and J lost 4 bases. Germline loops: CDR1 LGHNA, CDR2 YNFKEQ. As DNA, the CDR3 is TGTGCCAGCAGCCAAGATTTACTAGCGGGGTACAATGAGCAGTTCTTC. As protein: CASSQDLLAGYNEQFF.

This clonotype came up many times. The J gene is TRBJ1-2, the V gene TRBV19; D is perhaps TRBD1 (6 bases). Trimming shortened V by 7 bases and J by 6 bases, and 12 bases separated the two germline ends. The germline V gene has CDR1 LNHDA and CDR2 SQIVND (reference sequence). The CDR3 is 12 residues long. The chain's CDR3 is CASTQNRDGYTF. In DNA form, the CDR3 reads TGTGCCAGTACCCAAAACAGGGATGGCTACACCTTC.

The rearrangement joins TRBV12-3 or TRBV12-4 to TRBJ2-5; D may be TRBD1 (6 bases). The CDR3 has 13 residues. Between the trimmed V and J ends, which lost 3 bases and 6 bases, there was a span of 11 bases. CDR3 nucleotides: TGTGCCAGCAGTTTTTCAGGGGATAAGACCCAGTACTTC. Its translation is CASSFSGDKTQYF.

A few counts support this clonotype. This chain connects TRBV6-6 to TRBJ2-7; either TRBD1 or TRBD2 may supply D (5 bases each). Looked up from germline, CDR1 is MNHNY and CDR2 is SVGAGI (reference sequence). This CDR3 has 17 amino acids. Trimming took 2 bases from V and 0 from J, leaving 17 bases between them. The chain's CDR3 is CASSYGRGDRSSYEQYF. CDR3 nucleotide sequence: TGTGCCAGCAGTTACGGGAGAGGGGACCGGAGCTCCTACGAGCAGTACTTC.

This sequence joins TRBV27 and TRBJ2-7, with a tentative D call TRBD2 (5 bases). The length of the CDR3 is 13 residues. In germline, CDR1 is MNHEY, CDR2 SMNVEV (reference sequence). V was shortened by 5 bases and J by 0 bases, with 8 bases between the two germline ends. In nucleotides, the CDR3 is TGTGCCAGCAGTGAGCGGAGCTCCTACGAGCAGTACTTC. Protein: CASSERSSYEQYF.

This clonotype was seen a handful of times. This chain links TRBV2 with TRBJ1-2, with a tentative D call TRBD1 (5 bases). The germline V gene encodes CDR1 SNHLY and CDR2 FYNNEI. The CDR3 totals 11 residues. V dropped 8 bases and J dropped 4 bases, with 8 bases sitting between them. In nucleotides, the CDR3 is TGTGCCAGCCGGGGGGTCTATGGCTACACCTTC. Its translation is CASRGVYGYTF. The entire variable domain, with the rest obtained from reference TRBV2 and TRBJ1-2, is as follows: EPEVTQTPSHQVTQMGQEVILRCVPISNHLYFYWYRQILGQKVEFLVSFYNNEISEKSEIFDDQFSVERPDGSNFTLKIRSTKLEDSAMYFCASRGVYGYTFGSGTRLTVV.

The V call is TRBV12-3 or TRBV12-4, the J call TRBJ1-2, with D perhaps TRBD1 (5 bases). The CDR3 sequence is 12 residues long. Deletions cut 7 bases from V and 2 bases from J, with 8 bases between. CDR3 residues: CASTAGNYGYTF. The DNA for the CDR3 is TGTGCCAGCACCGCAGGGAACTATGGCTACACCTTC.

The rearrangement joins TRBV10-3 to TRBJ1-4; D gene ambiguous. V lost 0 bases, J lost 5 bases, and 10 bases lay in between. This CDR3 is 15 amino acids long. CDR1 is ENHRY and CDR2 is SYGVKD in the germline V gene. CDR3 amino acids: CAISESTGLNEKLFF. In nucleotides, the CDR3 is TGTGCCATCAGTGAGTCGACGGGATTGAATGAAAAACTGTTTTTT.

The rearrangement uses TRBV6-5 and TRBJ1-2, with D possibly matching TRBD1 (6 bases). The germline CDR1 and CDR2 sequences are MNHEY and SVGAGI. Trimming removed 0 bases from V and 8 bases from J, with 10 bases in between. The CDR3 runs to 13 residues. CDR3 coding DNA: TGTGCCAGCAGTTACTCAACAGGGCTGGGCTACACCTTC. Protein product: CASSYSTGLGYTF.

With respect to this clonotype: A read error may account for a junction end that differs from germline. This chain connects TRBV7-6 to TRBJ2-3, with D tentatively TRBD2 (5 bases). Looked up from germline, CDR1 is SGHVS and CDR2 is FNYEAQ. The CDR3 has 12 residues. The CDR3 bases are TGTGCCAGCAGCCTAGCTGTAGATACGCAGTATTTT. Its translation is CASSLAVDTQYF.

This chain uses TRBV5-4 with TRBJ2-1; 8 positions match TRBD2. CDR1 is SGHNT and CDR2 is YYREEE in the germline V gene (reference sequence). CDR3 length equals 16 residues. Trimming at V came to 4 bases and at J to 4 bases, leaving 10 bases not matched to a gene. The CDR3 spells CASSLPLGGDYNEQFF. DNA of the CDR3: TGTGCCAGCAGCCTTCCCCTCGGGGGGGATTACAATGAGCAGTTCTTC.

The chain employs TRBV20-1 and TRBJ2-7; TRBD2 agrees at 9 bases. Trimming removed 0 bases from V and 6 bases from J; junction bases left unmatched: 9. The CDR3 contains 15 residues. Looked up from germline, CDR1 is DFQATT and CDR2 is SNEGSKA (reference sequence). The CDR3 spells CSARDLRGGAREQYF. The CDR3 DNA reads as TGCAGTGCTAGAGATCTGCGCGGGGGGGCCCGCGAGCAGTACTTC.